This T cell receptor beta chain originates from a study of T cells after somatic rescue of genetic block. Assay used: immunoSEQ multiplex PCR; TCRdb lists only in-frame clones, some missing. This table holds 85,000 to 90,000 clones, 75% to 90% found once. Germline V gene lookup returns CDR1 MNHEY and CDR2 SVGAGI. V dropped 7 bases and J dropped 1; count of bases not matched to a gene: 7. The CDR3 spans 15 residues. This receptor was identified in a woman younger than 30. The specimen was peripheral blood mononuclear cells (PBMCs). The chain is built from TRBV6-5 and TRBJ2-7; 10 bases are a match to TRBD1. The CDR3 DNA is TGTGCCAGCACCACCGGGACAGGGGCTTCCTACGAGCAGTACTTC. As protein: CASTTGTGASYEQYF.